A single sample gave rise to the 13 T cell receptor beta chains below, sequenced in a study of a mutant IDH1 vaccine in newly diagnosed glioma. Described time point: week 23, last vaccination. Mutant IDH1 20-mer peptide, at 300 ug, made up each vaccine dose, with topical imiquimod. No antigens are known for them. Method: immunoSEQ multiplex PCR; TCRdb's copy keeps in-frame clones and lacks some. Of tens of thousands of clones in the sample, about 81% were seen once. The source was PBMCs, collected from a glioma patient whose treatment included an IDH1 peptide vaccine. All receptors derive from a woman in her thirties or forties with glioma. Some clones in this sample may be carry-over from other donors' samples.

In its sample, this clone was seen a few times. The CDR3 region has the DNA TGTGCCAGCTCACGCGGGACAGGGGGCGAAGCTTTCTTT. Amino acids: CASSRGTGGEAFF. V and J are TRBV18 and TRBJ1-1; 12 bases map to TRBD1. The CDR3 totals 13 residues. Germline CDR1 KGHSH, CDR2 LQKENI. The ends lost 4 bases at V and 8 bases at J; junction bases unmatched: 2.

This chain links TRBV2 with TRBJ1-1; no firm D call. CDR3 length: 12 amino acids. Per germline, CDR1 SNHLY and CDR2 FYNNEI. The V end lost 4 bases, the J end lost 0 bases, and 3 bases lay between the germline ends. The CDR3 loop is CASSVLNTEAFF. The CDR3 DNA reads as TGTGCCAGCAGTGTCTTGAACACTGAAGCTTTCTTT.

This clone came up once. The chain joins TRBV2 to TRBJ2-7; either TRBD1 or TRBD2 may fit D (5 bases each). CDR3 size: 15 residues. V dropped 8 bases and J dropped 3 bases, with 20 bases sitting between them. Looked up from germline, CDR1 is SNHLY and CDR2 is FYNNEI. The CDR3 reads CASVQWADGGYEQYF. The DNA of the CDR3 is TGTGCCAGCGTACAATGGGCGGATGGGGGCTACGAGCAGTACTTC.

Only a few counts were recorded for this clone. This chain uses TRBV4-1 with TRBJ1-2; maybe TRBD1 (5 bases). From germline, CDR1 is MGHRA and CDR2 YSYEKL. The CDR3 is 11 residues long. Trimming shortened V by 4 bases and J by 8 bases, and 8 bases separated the two germline ends. The CDR3 loop is CASSLRGGYTF. The CDR3 bases are TGCGCCAGCAGCCTCCGGGGCGGCTACACCTTC.

The J gene is TRBJ1-2, the V gene TRBV2; TRBD1 matches at 7 bases. From germline, CDR1 is SNHLY and CDR2 FYNNEI. This CDR3 spans 16 amino acids. J lost 0 bases, V lost 10 bases, and 14 bases had no gene match. The CDR3 loop reads CANEPTVQGTNYGYTF. CDR3 coding DNA: TGTGCCAACGAACCCACCGTACAGGGGACTAACTATGGCTACACCTTC.

This sequence joins TRBV5-1 and TRBJ1-6; the match to TRBD1 covers 11 bases. J was trimmed by 3 bases and V by 4 bases; bases with no gene match: 0. This CDR3 comprises 15 residues. Germline assignment: CDR1 SGHRS and CDR2 YFSETQ. The CDR3 nucleotides are TGCGCCAGCAGCGGGACAGGGGGCTATAATTCACCCCTCCACTTT. It translates to CASSGTGGYNSPLHF.

The CDR3 reads CASSQDRRGRYEQYF. The DNA of the CDR3 is TGTGCCAGCAGCCAAGACAGGCGCGGACGATACGAGCAGTACTTC. The V gene is TRBV14, the J gene TRBJ2-7; D call uncertain. V lost 0 bases, J lost 4 bases, and 13 bases lay in between. This CDR3 is 15 amino acids long. Germline V gene sequence: CDR1 SGHDN, CDR2 FVKESK.

The chain recombines TRBV2 with TRBJ2-5; TRBD2 matches 16 bases. Germline loops: CDR1 SNHLY, CDR2 FYNNEI. This CDR3 contains 17 residues. J was trimmed by 0 bases and V by 6 bases; bases with no gene match: 4. The chain's CDR3 is CASRGLAGGEYQETQYF. CDR3 bases: TGTGCCAGCAGGGGACTAGCGGGGGGGGAGTACCAAGAGACCCAGTACTTC.

V gene TRBV7-8 combines with J gene TRBJ2-3; 7 bases line up with TRBD2. CDR3 length: 15 amino acids. Germline V CDR1 and CDR2: SGHVS, FQNEAQ. The V gene end was trimmed by 2 bases and the J gene end by 3 bases; junction bases not matched to a gene: 5. CDR3 bases: TGTGCCAGCAGCTTATTGACGGGGGGTACAGATACGCAGTATTTT. This codes for CASSLLTGGTDTQYF.

J is TRBJ1-6 and V is TRBV4-1; the D gene is possibly TRBD1 (5 bases). Trimming left V 3 bases short and J 9 bases short, with 21 bases between. The germline CDR1 and CDR2 sequences are MGHRA and YSYEKL. The CDR3 is 17 residues long. As DNA, the CDR3 is TGCGCCAGCAGCCAGCGTCTAAAAGGACATTGGACTTCACCCCTCCACTTT. It translates to CASSQRLKGHWTSPLHF.

The chain uses TRBV10-3 and TRBJ2-7, with TRBD1 matching 8 bases. There are 14 residues in the CDR3. The germline CDR1 and CDR2 sequences are ENHRY and SYGVKD. The V gene end was trimmed by 10 bases and the J gene end by 0 bases; junction bases not matched to a gene: 8. CDR3 coding DNA: TGTGCCACCGGGACAGGCACCCTCTCCTACGAGCAGTACTTC. Its protein product is CATGTGTLSYEQYF.

The chain links TRBV5-5 to TRBJ2-7, with D perhaps assigned TRBD1 or TRBD2 (5 bases each). The CDR3 contains 14 residues. With 3 bases removed from V and 3 bases from J, the gap between germline ends came to 13 bases. CDR1 and CDR2 (germline): SGHKS, YYEKEE (reference sequence). CDR3 in DNA: TGTGCCAGCAGCTCCGGGGCCGTTAACTACGAGCAGTACTTC. Translating gives CASSSGAVNYEQYF.

In nucleotides, the CDR3 is TGTGCCAGCAGTGAACTGGGCGGACGAACTAATGAAAAACTGTTTTTT. It is translated as CASSELGGRTNEKLFF. V usage is TRBV6-1 and J usage is TRBJ1-4; no clear D. Trimming left V 2 bases short and J 1 base short, with 11 bases between. The germline V gene has CDR1 MNHNS and CDR2 SASEGT. The CDR3 runs to 16 residues.